This is a list of T cell receptor beta chains from one sample in a study of monozygotic twins with inflammatory bowel disease. TCRdb re-called the 5' RACE reads and gives one entry per CDR3 protein, without DNA. The sample totals 420,000 or so distinct CDR3 sequences. Sequences were obtained from blood. These receptor sequences come from a human donor with ulcerative colitis or Crohn's disease, or a healthy co-twin of an affected twin (not recorded which). Each CDR3 is given with its conserved first and last residue. Each record gives: V gene, J gene, CDR3 protein.

v_call: TRBV21-1; j_call: TRBJ2-7; cdr3_aa: CASSTTPRQRTSGEVSYEQYF
v_call: TRBV2; j_call: TRBJ2-7; cdr3_aa: CASSASLFEQYF
v_call: TRBV2; j_call: TRBJ1-1; cdr3_aa: CASSESHRGGDTEAFF
v_call: TRBV7-8; j_call: TRBJ2-5; cdr3_aa: CASSEGPLQETQYF
v_call: TRBV5-6; j_call: TRBJ1-6; cdr3_aa: CASSSRGLIEDSPLHF
v_call: TRBV14; j_call: TRBJ2-5; cdr3_aa: CASSQARTTQYF
v_call: TRBV6-5; j_call: TRBJ2-1; cdr3_aa: CASSPGVNNEQFF
v_call: TRBV5-6; j_call: TRBJ1-2; cdr3_aa: CASSLGTGGSGYTF
v_call: TRBV9; j_call: TRBJ2-3; cdr3_aa: CASSDDRGLSTDTQYF
v_call: TRBV7-9; j_call: TRBJ2-7; cdr3_aa: CASSLGLPRGEQYF
v_call: TRBV5-1; j_call: TRBJ1-2; cdr3_aa: CASSQNPHLGGDYGYTF
v_call: TRBV20-1; j_call: TRBJ2-1; cdr3_aa: CSARGRPYNEQFF
v_call: TRBV19; j_call: TRBJ1-5; cdr3_aa: CASTRNGAVNQPQHF